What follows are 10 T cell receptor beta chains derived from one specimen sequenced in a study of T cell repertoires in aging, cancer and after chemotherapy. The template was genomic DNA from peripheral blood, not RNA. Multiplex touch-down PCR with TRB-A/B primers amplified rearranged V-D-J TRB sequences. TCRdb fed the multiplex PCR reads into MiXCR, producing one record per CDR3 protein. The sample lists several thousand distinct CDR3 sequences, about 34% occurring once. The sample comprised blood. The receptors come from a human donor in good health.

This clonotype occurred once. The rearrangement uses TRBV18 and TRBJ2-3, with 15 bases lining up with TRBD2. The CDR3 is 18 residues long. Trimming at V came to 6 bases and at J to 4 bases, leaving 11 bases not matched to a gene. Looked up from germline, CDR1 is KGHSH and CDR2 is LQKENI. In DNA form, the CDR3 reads TGTGCCAGCTCCTCGGGACTAGCGGGGGGCCCCGCCTCAGATACGCAGTATTTT. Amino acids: CASSSGLAGGPASDTQYF.

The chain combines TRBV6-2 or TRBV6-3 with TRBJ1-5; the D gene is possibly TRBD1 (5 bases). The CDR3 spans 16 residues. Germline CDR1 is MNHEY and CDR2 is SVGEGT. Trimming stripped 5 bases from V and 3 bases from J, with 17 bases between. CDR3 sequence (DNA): TGTGCCAGCAGTGATGGAAGGGGCGCGTACAATCAGCCCCAGCATTTT. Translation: CASSDGRGAYNQPQHF.

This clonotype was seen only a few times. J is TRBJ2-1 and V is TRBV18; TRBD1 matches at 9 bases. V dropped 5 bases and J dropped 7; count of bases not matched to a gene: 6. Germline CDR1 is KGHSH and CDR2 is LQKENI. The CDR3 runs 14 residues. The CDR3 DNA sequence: TGTGCCAGCTCAGAGGACAGGGGAGAGAATGAGCAGTTCTTC. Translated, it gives CASSEDRGENEQFF.

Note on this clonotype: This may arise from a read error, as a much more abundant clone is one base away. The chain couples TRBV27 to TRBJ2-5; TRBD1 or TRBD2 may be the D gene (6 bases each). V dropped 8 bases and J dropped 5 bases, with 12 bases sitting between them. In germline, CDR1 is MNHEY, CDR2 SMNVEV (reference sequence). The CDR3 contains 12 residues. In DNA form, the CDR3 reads TGTGCCAGCGGGGGGCGCGGGGAGACCCAGTACTTC. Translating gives CASGGRGETQYF.

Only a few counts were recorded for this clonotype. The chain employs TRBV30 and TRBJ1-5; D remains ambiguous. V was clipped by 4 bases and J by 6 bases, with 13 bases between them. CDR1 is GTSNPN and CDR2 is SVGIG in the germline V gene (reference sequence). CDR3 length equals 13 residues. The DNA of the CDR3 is TGTGCCTGGAACGGGATACTCGGTCAGCCCCAGCATTTT. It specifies CAWNGILGQPQHF. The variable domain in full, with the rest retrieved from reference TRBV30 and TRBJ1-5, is SQTIHQWPATLVQPVGSPLSLECTVEGTSNPNLYWYRQAAGRGLQLLFYSVGIGQISSEVPQNLSASRPQDRQFILSSKKLLLSDSGFYLCAWNGILGQPQHFGDGTRLSIL.

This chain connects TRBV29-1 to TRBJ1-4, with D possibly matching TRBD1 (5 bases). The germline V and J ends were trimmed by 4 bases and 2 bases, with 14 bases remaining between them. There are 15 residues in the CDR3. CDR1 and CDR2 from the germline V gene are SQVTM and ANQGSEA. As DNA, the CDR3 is TGCAGCGTTGGCAGGGATGGCGCGACTAATGAAAAACTGTTTTTT. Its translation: CSVGRDGATNEKLFF.

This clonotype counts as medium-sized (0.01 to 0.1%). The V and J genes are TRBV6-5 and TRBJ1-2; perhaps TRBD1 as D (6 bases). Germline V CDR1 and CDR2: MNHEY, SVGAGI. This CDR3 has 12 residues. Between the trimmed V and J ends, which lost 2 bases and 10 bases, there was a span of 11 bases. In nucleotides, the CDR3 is TGTGCCAGCAGTTACGTAGGGGGGGACTACACCTTC. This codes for CASSYVGGDYTF.

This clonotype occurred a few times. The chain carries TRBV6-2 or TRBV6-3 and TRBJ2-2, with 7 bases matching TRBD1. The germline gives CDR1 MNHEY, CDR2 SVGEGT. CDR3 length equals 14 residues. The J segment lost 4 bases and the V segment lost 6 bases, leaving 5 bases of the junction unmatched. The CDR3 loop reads CASSPTGSTGELFF. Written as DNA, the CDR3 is TGTGCCAGCAGCCCGACAGGGAGCACCGGGGAGCTGTTTTTT.

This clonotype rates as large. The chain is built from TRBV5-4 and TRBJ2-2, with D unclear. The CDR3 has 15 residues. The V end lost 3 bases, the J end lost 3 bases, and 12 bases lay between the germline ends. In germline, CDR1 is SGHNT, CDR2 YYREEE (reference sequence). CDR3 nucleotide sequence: TGTGCCAGCAGCTGGCGAGACGTGGACACCGGGGAGCTGTTTTTT. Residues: CASSWRDVDTGELFF.

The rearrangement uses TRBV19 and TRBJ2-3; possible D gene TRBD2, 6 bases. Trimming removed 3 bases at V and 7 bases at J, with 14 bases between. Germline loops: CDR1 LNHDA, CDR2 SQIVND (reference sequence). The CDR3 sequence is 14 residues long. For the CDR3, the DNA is TGTGCCAGTAGTATCATCGGGGGAAGGAATACGCAGTATTTT. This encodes CASSIIGGRNTQYF.